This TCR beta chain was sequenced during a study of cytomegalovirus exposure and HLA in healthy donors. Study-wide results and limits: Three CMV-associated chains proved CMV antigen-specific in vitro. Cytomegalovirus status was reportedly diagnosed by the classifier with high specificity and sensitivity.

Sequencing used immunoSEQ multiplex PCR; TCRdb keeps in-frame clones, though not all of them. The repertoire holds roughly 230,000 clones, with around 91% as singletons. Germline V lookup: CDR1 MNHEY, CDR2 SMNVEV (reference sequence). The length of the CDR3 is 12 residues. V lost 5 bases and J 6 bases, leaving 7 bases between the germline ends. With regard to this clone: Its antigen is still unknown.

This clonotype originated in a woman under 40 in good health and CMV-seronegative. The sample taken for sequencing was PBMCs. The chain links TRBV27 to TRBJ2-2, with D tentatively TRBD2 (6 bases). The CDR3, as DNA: TGTGCCAGCAGTCAGCGGGCCGGGGAGCTGTTTTTT. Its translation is CASSQRAGELFF.